This T cell receptor (beta chain) emerged from a study of CD8 T cells in Susac syndrome. Sequencing of TCR beta was carried out in blood CD8+ and CD4+ T cells. The CDR3 runs 15 residues. Germline trimming cut 4 bases from V and 6 bases from J; bases unmatched to any gene: 8. Germline V gives CDR1 PRHDT, CDR2 FYEKMQ (reference sequence). Reverse transcription of about 0.5 to 1 ug RNA was carried out with random hexamers. TCRdb re-derived calls from the immunoSEQ multiplex PCR reads in MiXCR, one entry per CDR3 protein. The profile shows hundreds of thousands of distinct CDR3 sequences, 80% to 95% of them singletons.

The specimen sequenced was CD8+ T cells from PBMCs. This chain joins TRBV13 and TRBJ1-2; 10 bases are shared with TRBD1. This receptor was identified in a human donor with multiple sclerosis. DNA of the CDR3: TGTGCCAGCAGCTCGCAGCTTGGGACAGGGGATGGCTACACCTTC. It translates to CASSSQLGTGDGYTF.